This is a list of T cell receptor beta chains from one sample in a study of blood T cell repertoires in COVID-19. The data were produced by immunoSEQ multiplex PCR, yet TCRdb's version contains in-frame clones alone and is incomplete. The repertoire includes about 180,000 clones, about 83% of them detected once, and roughly 20% sits in the top ten. The material sequenced was peripheral blood. These receptors were taken from a person aged 65 to 85 with COVID-19, enrolled during active disease. Both conserved end residues are part of each CDR3. D genes are given only for firm matches. Clone size is given for some rows only: seen once, a few or many times, or a class if the clone is expanded.

J	V	D	size	DNA	CDR3
TRBJ1-6	TRBV24-1	-	once	TGTGCCACGGGGGGTGACAGCTATAATTCACCCCTCCACTTT	CATGGDSYNSPLHF
TRBJ1-5	TRBV6-6	-	-	TGTGCCAGCAGTTATACAGAAGGCAATCAGCCCCAGCATTTT	CASSYTEGNQPQHF
TRBJ1-1	TRBV25-1	TRBD1	-	TGTGCCAGCAGCCGGACAGGGCGGGGAACTGAAGCTTTCTTT	CASSRTGRGTEAFF
TRBJ2-1	TRBV5-6	TRBD1	-	TGTGCCAGCACCCCCGGACAGGAGTCCTACAATGAGCAGTTCTTC	CASTPGQESYNEQFF
TRBJ2-3	TRBV19	-	once	TGTGCCAGTAGTATCAGGGAAGATACGCAGTATTTT	CASSIREDTQYF
TRBJ1-1	TRBV28	-	-	TGTGCCAGCAGCGTATTGAACACTGAAGCTTTCTTT	CASSVLNTEAFF
TRBJ1-1	TRBV19	-	-	TGTGCCAGTAGTCCGACCCAACAAGGGGTTACGGGCACTGAAGCTTTCTTT	CASSPTQQGVTGTEAFF
TRBJ2-3	TRBV19	TRBD2	-	TGTGCCAGTAGTTTAGCGGGAGGCCGCACAGATACGCAGTATTTT	CASSLAGGRTDTQYF
TRBJ2-1	TRBV7-9	TRBD2	-	TGTGCCAGCAGCTTAGGACTAGCGGCCTCCTACAATGAGCAGTTCTTC	CASSLGLAASYNEQFF
TRBJ1-1	TRBV19	TRBD1	-	TGTGCCAGTACCTCCGGGACAGGGGGCTCCATGAACACTGAAGCTTTCTTT	CASTSGTGGSMNTEAFF
TRBJ1-1	TRBV28	-	-	TGTGCCAGCAGTCCTCCGACAGCTAACACTGAAGCTTTCTTT	CASSPPTANTEAFF
TRBJ2-5	TRBV7-2	TRBD2	-	TGTGCCAGCAGCCGGACTAGCCACCAAGAGACCCAGTACTTC	CASSRTSHQETQYF
TRBJ2-1	TRBV28	TRBD2	-	TGTGCCAGCAGCCTACTAGCGGGGGGTTCCTACAATGAGCAGTTCTTC	CASSLLAGGSYNEQFF
TRBJ2-2	TRBV7-8	TRBD2	-	TGTGCCAGCAAAGGGAGGGAGAACACCGGGGAGCTGTTTTTT	CASKGRENTGELFF
TRBJ1-1	TRBV18	-	once	TGTGCCAGCTCACCACCGCTTAAGGGGCGGACTGAAGCTTTCTTT	CASSPPLKGRTEAFF
TRBJ2-1	TRBV5-5	-	-	TGTGCCAGCAGCTCAGCGGCCTTCCCGAACAATGAGCAGTTCTTC	CASSSAAFPNNEQFF
TRBJ1-4	TRBV9	-	few	TGTGCCAGCAGCGTAGGAGGTCGGAATAATGAAAAACTGTTTTTT	CASSVGGRNNEKLFF
TRBJ2-7	TRBV7-8	TRBD2	-	TGTGCCAGCAGCTTATCCATAGCGGGGAGTTTCTACGAGCAGTACTTC	CASSLSIAGSFYEQYF
TRBJ1-5	TRBV7-9	-	-	TGTGCCAGCAGCTTAAGCGGGGATCAGCCCCAGCATTTT	CASSLSGDQPQHF
TRBJ1-1	TRBV30	TRBD1	-	TGTGCCTGGAGTGTACGAGGGACAGGGACTGAAGCTTTCTTT	CAWSVRGTGTEAFF
TRBJ2-3	TRBV3-1/TRBV3-2	-	-	TGTGCCAGCAGCATCAGGGGAGATACGCAGTATTTT	CASSIRGDTQYF
TRBJ2-5	TRBV3-1/TRBV3-2	-	once	TGTGCCAGCAGCCAATGGCAGGGCCCCGAGACCCAGTACTTC	CASSQWQGPETQYF
TRBJ2-7	TRBV3-1/TRBV3-2	TRBD2	few	TGTGCCAGCAGTCGCTCCAATAGCGGGGCCTACTACGAGCAGTACTTC	CASSRSNSGAYYEQYF
TRBJ2-6	TRBV7-3	TRBD1	-	TGTGCCAGCAGCTTAGTGGGACAGGGGGCGAAAGGGGCCAACGTCCTGACTTTC	CASSLVGQGAKGANVLTF
TRBJ2-1	TRBV14	TRBD2	-	TGTGCCAGCAGCCGTCTTAGCGGGAGCTCCTACAATGAGCAGTTCTTC	CASSRLSGSSYNEQFF
TRBJ1-5	TRBV10-3	-	-	TGTGCCATCAGTGAGTCAGGGGGGGATCAGCCCCAGCATTTT	CAISESGGDQPQHF
TRBJ1-5	TRBV19	-	-	TGTGCCAGTAGTATAGAGACCGGGGGGCAGCCCCTCAATCAGCCCCAGCATTTT	CASSIETGGQPLNQPQHF
TRBJ2-3	TRBV10-3	TRBD2	-	TGTGCCATCAGAAACCTTGCCGGGGGGAGCGACGGTACGCAGTATTTT	CAIRNLAGGSDGTQYF
TRBJ2-5	TRBV7-3	-	-	TGTGCCAGCAGCTTAGGGCGGGGCCTACAAGAGACCCAGTACTTC	CASSLGRGLQETQYF
TRBJ2-1	TRBV19	-	medium-sized	TGTGCCAGTAGTGTGACGGGAGTAACCCTTACGGATGAGCAGTTCTTC	CASSVTGVTLTDEQFF
TRBJ1-1	TRBV7-2	-	-	TGTGCCAGCAGCTTAGAAGGGGTATGGAACACTGAAGCTTTCTTT	CASSLEGVWNTEAFF
TRBJ2-7	TRBV7-2	TRBD2	-	TGTGCCAGCAGGGTAGCGGGAGGTCCTGACGAGCAGTACTTC	CASRVAGGPDEQYF
TRBJ2-1	TRBV7-3	-	-	TGTGCCAGCAGCTTAAATAGGGGTGTATATGAGCAGTTCTTC	CASSLNRGVYEQFF
TRBJ1-5	TRBV6-5	-	-	TGTGCCAGCAGTTACATTAATAGCAATCAGCCCCAGCATTTT	CASSYINSNQPQHF
TRBJ1-6	TRBV20-1	TRBD1	once	TGCAGTGCTAGTTCTTTCGGGGGACAGGTTAATTCACCCCTCCACTTT	CSASSFGGQVNSPLHF
TRBJ2-5	TRBV24-1	TRBD1	-	TGTGCCACCAGTGGTCTGGACAGGCCAGAGACCCAGTACTTC	CATSGLDRPETQYF
TRBJ1-2	TRBV28	-	-	TGTGCCAGCAGTTTATGGCCCGAGAACTATGGCTACACCTTC	CASSLWPENYGYTF
TRBJ2-1	TRBV20-1	-	-	TGCAGTGCTAGTGACAGTATCTCCTACAATGAGCAGTTCTTC	CSASDSISYNEQFF
TRBJ2-5	TRBV5-1	-	-	TGCGCCAGCAGCGGGGGCATCGGAGAGTACCCGACCCAGTACTTC	CASSGGIGEYPTQYF
TRBJ1-5	TRBV2	-	-	TGTGCCAGCAGCGAACTGTACAGGGATGGAGGGCCCCAGCATTTT	CASSELYRDGGPQHF
TRBJ2-1	TRBV11-2	-	-	TGTGCCAGCAGTCACACAGGTTTCGATGAGCAGTTCTTC	CASSHTGFDEQFF
TRBJ2-3	TRBV19	TRBD2	-	TGTGCCAGTAGTCTCAGCCTTGCCGGGACTAGCGGGGGGGATACGCAGTATTTT	CASSLSLAGTSGGDTQYF
TRBJ2-5	TRBV6-2/TRBV6-3	TRBD2	-	TGTGCCAGCAGTTACTCGAGCGCGGCTAGCGGGGGGCGAAACCAAGAGACCCAGTACTTC	CASSYSSAASGGRNQETQYF
TRBJ2-3	TRBV10-3	TRBD2	-	TGTGCCATCAGGGGTACTAGCGGGGGGGCCCCAGATACGCAGTATTTT	CAIRGTSGGAPDTQYF
TRBJ2-5	TRBV7-9	-	-	TGTGCCAGCAGCAACAGGGTGGGAAGTCAAGAGACCCAGTACTTC	CASSNRVGSQETQYF
TRBJ2-1	TRBV5-1	TRBD2	-	TGCGCCAGCAGTACCGGGGGGGCGGACAATGAGCAGTTCTTC	CASSTGGADNEQFF
TRBJ2-7	TRBV6-2/TRBV6-3	-	-	TGTGCCAGCAGCCCCAGATCCTACGAGCAGTACTTC	CASSPRSYEQYF
TRBJ1-6	TRBV6-6	-	-	TGTGCCAGCAGTTCCTACGGCTCCTATAATTCACCCCTCCACTTT	CASSSYGSYNSPLHF
TRBJ2-3	TRBV10-3	-	-	TGTGCCATCAGTTACGACGGGACACCCCTCACAGATACGCAGTATTTT	CAISYDGTPLTDTQYF
TRBJ2-7	TRBV5-1	TRBD1	few	TGCGCCAGCAGCTATCAGGGGGTAGGGTCCTACGAGCAGTACTTC	CASSYQGVGSYEQYF
TRBJ1-1	TRBV7-2	TRBD1	-	TGTGCCAGCAGCTTATGGGACAGCTATGAAGCTTTCTTT	CASSLWDSYEAFF